This T cell receptor beta chain was recovered during a study of blood T cells in healthy people across ages. As regards this clonotype: Its specificity is unknown.

The second PCR ran about 6 to 12 cycles with a sample-barcoded 5' primer and J-beta primers. One entry per CDR3 protein results from TCRdb running MiXCR on the 5' RACE reads. This sample has approximately 800,000 distinct CDR3 sequences, with roughly 53% found just once. Study-wide findings and caveats: Roughly linear declines in TCR beta diversity per million T cells occurred with age.

The CDR3 is made up of 16 amino acids. V shed 4 bases, J shed 1 base, and the junction held 9 bases outside the gene matches. Germline lookup yields CDR1 SQVTM and CDR2 ANQGSEA. The genes are TRBV29-1 and TRBJ2-1; 8 nucleotides match TRBD2. The specimen was blood. The TCR sequence derives from a man older than 75 in good health. The CDR3 DNA sequence: TGCAGCGTTGGCCCGGGGGCTAGCGGGTCCTACAATGAGCAGTTCTTC. This encodes CSVGPGASGSYNEQFF.